The rows below give T cell receptor beta chains drawn from one sample of a study of blood T cell repertoires in COVID-19. The method was immunoSEQ multiplex PCR; TCRdb's version includes in-frame clones alone and lacks a portion of them. The sample yields more than 45,000 clones, about four fifths seen once. The sequencing input was peripheral blood. The receptor set was obtained from a man older than 75 with COVID-19, enrolled during active disease. The CDR3 runs from the conserved cysteine through the conserved F or W. The D gene is left open where the match is weak. Size values are once, few and many counts, or a class for expanded clones, and some rows have none.

D gene: TRBD2
J gene: TRBJ2-2
V gene: TRBV2
clone size: NA
CDR3 DNA: TGTGCCAGCAGCCTCATAGCGGGGAAGAACACCGGGGAGCTGTTTTTT
CDR3 protein: CASSLIAGKNTGELFF

D gene: NA
J gene: TRBJ2-2
V gene: TRBV19
clone size: NA
CDR3 DNA: TGTGCCAGTAGTATGATGGCCGCCGGGACCGGGGAGCTGTTTTTT
CDR3 protein: CASSMMAAGTGELFF

D gene: TRBD2
J gene: TRBJ2-5
V gene: TRBV6-5
clone size: NA
CDR3 DNA: TGTGCCAGCAGTTACTGGACTAGCGCCTACCAAGAGACCCAGTACTTC
CDR3 protein: CASSYWTSAYQETQYF

D gene: NA
J gene: TRBJ1-1
V gene: TRBV4-2
clone size: NA
CDR3 DNA: TGTGCCAGCAGCCGCGGACAGAGCACCTACACTGAAGCTTTCTTT
CDR3 protein: CASSRGQSTYTEAFF

D gene: NA
J gene: TRBJ1-5
V gene: TRBV18
clone size: NA
CDR3 DNA: TGTGCCAGCTCACCTCTGGCGGGGGCGCGAAGTCAGCCCCAGCATTTT
CDR3 protein: CASSPLAGARSQPQHF

D gene: TRBD1
J gene: TRBJ2-7
V gene: TRBV18
clone size: NA
CDR3 DNA: TGTGCCAGCTCACCCGGGACAGGGCTAAGCGAGCAGTACTTC
CDR3 protein: CASSPGTGLSEQYF

D gene: NA
J gene: TRBJ1-3
V gene: TRBV5-1
clone size: NA
CDR3 DNA: TGCGCCAGCAGCGAAGCAAACACCATATATTTT
CDR3 protein: CASSEANTIYF

D gene: NA
J gene: TRBJ1-1
V gene: TRBV11-3
clone size: NA
CDR3 DNA: TGTGCCAGCAGCCTGTTGACGGGAAAATTGAACACTGAAGCTTTCTTT
CDR3 protein: CASSLLTGKLNTEAFF

D gene: TRBD2
J gene: TRBJ2-3
V gene: TRBV2
clone size: NA
CDR3 DNA: TGTGCCAGCAGTGAATTTAGCGGGGGACAACACACAGATACGCAGTATTTT
CDR3 protein: CASSEFSGGQHTDTQYF

D gene: TRBD1
J gene: TRBJ2-6
V gene: TRBV19
clone size: NA
CDR3 DNA: TGTGCCAGTAGTACTACAGGGGGCTCTGGGGCCAACGTCCTGACTTTC
CDR3 protein: CASSTTGGSGANVLTF

D gene: TRBD1
J gene: TRBJ2-3
V gene: TRBV6-6
clone size: NA
CDR3 DNA: TGTGCCAGCAGTTACCCGGGACAGGGGGCAACAGATACGCAGTATTTT
CDR3 protein: CASSYPGQGATDTQYF

D gene: TRBD1
J gene: TRBJ2-1
V gene: TRBV2
clone size: NA
CDR3 DNA: TGTGCCAGCAGCGTGACAGGGGGAGCCGGCCATGAGCAGTTCTTC
CDR3 protein: CASSVTGGAGHEQFF

D gene: TRBD2
J gene: TRBJ2-3
V gene: TRBV15
clone size: NA
CDR3 DNA: TGTGCCACCAGCAGAGTCGGGGGGAGCGGCACAGATACGCAGTATTTT
CDR3 protein: CATSRVGGSGTDTQYF

D gene: TRBD2
J gene: TRBJ2-1
V gene: TRBV30
clone size: once
CDR3 DNA: TGTGCCTGGAGTGTTGGGGGGGGGAATGAGCAGTTCTTC
CDR3 protein: CAWSVGGGNEQFF

D gene: TRBD1
J gene: TRBJ1-1
V gene: TRBV5-8
clone size: once
CDR3 DNA: TGTGCCAGCAGCAACGGACAGGGATCGAATGAAGCTTTCTTT
CDR3 protein: CASSNGQGSNEAFF

D gene: NA
J gene: TRBJ1-6
V gene: TRBV27
clone size: NA
CDR3 DNA: TGTGCCAGCAGCCTGGGGGCAGGGCGTAATTCACCCCTCCACTTT
CDR3 protein: CASSLGAGRNSPLHF

D gene: TRBD2
J gene: TRBJ2-2
V gene: TRBV24-1
clone size: once
CDR3 DNA: TGTGCCACCAGTGAGTGGACTAGCGGCACCGGGGAGCTGTTTTTT
CDR3 protein: CATSEWTSGTGELFF

D gene: TRBD1
J gene: TRBJ1-1
V gene: TRBV18
clone size: few
CDR3 DNA: TGTGCCAGCTCATTGACCGGGACAGGGGCGGTGAACACTGAAGCTTTCTTT
CDR3 protein: CASSLTGTGAVNTEAFF

D gene: NA
J gene: TRBJ2-7
V gene: TRBV18
clone size: NA
CDR3 DNA: TGTGCCAGCTCACCGGTTGTCGGGATCTCCTACGAGCAGTACTTC
CDR3 protein: CASSPVVGISYEQYF

D gene: NA
J gene: TRBJ1-2
V gene: TRBV14
clone size: NA
CDR3 DNA: TGTGCCAGCAGCCAAGATTGGGAACAGGGTAGCGGCTACACCTTC
CDR3 protein: CASSQDWEQGSGYTF

D gene: TRBD2
J gene: TRBJ2-1
V gene: TRBV19
clone size: NA
CDR3 DNA: TGTGCCAGTAGTATAACGGGCGGGAGCCTCAATGAGCAGTTCTTC
CDR3 protein: CASSITGGSLNEQFF

D gene: TRBD2
J gene: TRBJ2-2
V gene: TRBV4-1
clone size: NA
CDR3 DNA: TGCGCCAGCAGCCAAACCGGGACTAGCGGGGCCTACACCGGGGAGCTGTTTTTT
CDR3 protein: CASSQTGTSGAYTGELFF

D gene: NA
J gene: TRBJ1-3
V gene: TRBV9
clone size: NA
CDR3 DNA: TGTGCCAGCAGCGCCGCGGACTCTGGAAACACCATATATTTT
CDR3 protein: CASSAADSGNTIYF

D gene: TRBD1
J gene: TRBJ1-5
V gene: TRBV19
clone size: NA
CDR3 DNA: TGTGCCAGTAGTATATCGGGACAGTTAATCGCCCAGCATTTT
CDR3 protein: CASSISGQLIAQHF

D gene: NA
J gene: TRBJ1-2
V gene: TRBV29-1
clone size: NA
CDR3 DNA: TGCAGCGTTGCCGGCGGCAACTATGGCTACACCTTC
CDR3 protein: CSVAGGNYGYTF

D gene: NA
J gene: TRBJ2-3
V gene: TRBV5-1
clone size: NA
CDR3 DNA: TGCGCCAGCAGCTTAATGAGAGATTCGGATACGCAGTATTTT
CDR3 protein: CASSLMRDSDTQYF